These 14 T cell receptor beta chains originate from one sample sequenced in a study of long-term antiretroviral therapy in people with HIV. At the survey level, the v3.0 immunoSEQ assay was run. TCRdb's copy holds only in-frame clones and misses some; the assay was immunoSEQ multiplex PCR. The data show approximately 7,200 clones, about 76% seen once. Sequenced material: unsorted PBMCs, taken approximately eleven months before starting antiretroviral therapy. The source is a man in his forties or fifties with HIV.

This clone is categorized as large (0.1 to 1%). V is TRBV10-1 and J is TRBJ1-4; unclear D gene. The V end lost 4 bases, the J end lost 6 bases, and 15 bases lay between the germline ends. CDR3 size: 15 residues. Germline CDR1 reads WNHNN; CDR2 reads SYGVQD (reference sequence). The CDR3 DNA reads as TGCGCCAGCAGTGGAAGAGAGGAGGTTGATGAAAAACTGTTTTTT. Translation: CASSGREEVDEKLFF.

The chain is built from TRBV4-2 and TRBJ2-7; D perhaps matches TRBD1 (6 bases). This CDR3 region has 14 residues. Per the germline V gene, CDR1 is LGHNA and CDR2 is YNFKEQ. V was clipped by 0 bases and J by 7 bases, with 13 bases between them. The CDR3 DNA reads TGTGCCAGCAGCCAAGATCACAGGGCTAATGAGCAGTACTTC. Its protein is CASSQDHRANEQYF.

The genes are TRBV30 and TRBJ1-6, with TRBD1 matching 7 bases. The CDR3 totals 13 residues. Germline CDR1 and CDR2: GTSNPN and SVGIG (reference sequence). The V segment lost 0 bases and the J segment 9 bases; nucleotides outside the gene matches: 2. CDR3 nucleotide sequence: TGTGCCTGGAGTGTCCACAGGGGTTCACCCCTCCACTTT. This codes for CAWSVHRGSPLHF.

V gene TRBV2 combines with J gene TRBJ2-7, with a possible D match to TRBD2 (5 bases). Germline V gene data show CDR1 as SNHLY and CDR2 as FYNNEI. The CDR3 has 16 amino acids. V was clipped by 2 bases and J by 3 bases, with 17 bases between them. The CDR3 bases are TGTGCCAGCAGTGAAACGGGATTAGGATTTTACTACGAGCAGTACTTC. It specifies CASSETGLGFYYEQYF.

This clone appeared once. The chain links TRBV2 to TRBJ2-1, with TRBD2 identical over 14 bases. Germline values: CDR1 SNHLY, CDR2 FYNNEI. V trimming: 5 bases; J trimming: 7 bases; junction bases outside the gene matches: 7. CDR3 length equals 16 residues. CDR3 amino acids: CASSLRTSGGLNEQFF. DNA of the CDR3: TGTGCCAGCAGTCTTCGGACTAGCGGGGGGTTGAATGAGCAGTTCTTC. Using reference TRBV2 and TRBJ2-1 for the parts outside the CDR3, the full variable domain is EPEVTQTPSHQVTQMGQEVILRCVPISNHLYFYWYRQILGQKVEFLVSFYNNEISEKSEIFDDQFSVERPDGSNFTLKIRSTKLEDSAMYFCASSLRTSGGLNEQFFGPGTRLTVL.

V is TRBV4-2 and J is TRBJ2-7; no clear D gene. In germline, CDR1 is LGHNA, CDR2 YNFKEQ. V gave up 1 base and J gave up 5 bases, with 12 bases separating them. The CDR3 covers 14 residues. CDR3 loop: CASSQVKARHEQYF. CDR3 bases: TGTGCCAGCAGCCAAGTTAAGGCGCGACACGAGCAGTACTTC.

There are a few counts of this clone. The genes are TRBV5-6 and TRBJ2-1, with 8 bases identical to TRBD1. The junction had 5 bases not matched to a gene; V was cut back by 4 bases and J by 2 bases. The CDR3 loop spans 15 amino acids. CDR1 and CDR2 (germline): SGHDT, YYEEEE. CDR3 in amino acids: CASSPGTGPYNEQFF. The CDR3 nucleotides read TGTGCCAGCAGCCCAGGGACAGGCCCCTACAATGAGCAGTTCTTC.

This clone has a single count. This chain links TRBV4-1 with TRBJ2-2; D is unclear. Germline CDR1 and CDR2: MGHRA and YSYEKL. This CDR3 has 13 amino acids. Between the trimmed V and J ends, which lost 0 bases and 5 bases, there was a span of 4 bases. CDR3 DNA: TGCGCCAGCAGCCAAGATCGGACCGGGGAGCTGTTTTTT. This translates into CASSQDRTGELFF.

This clone has a single count. This chain uses TRBV19 with TRBJ2-7; D ambiguous. The CDR3 runs to 15 residues. Per the germline V gene, CDR1 is LNHDA and CDR2 is SQIVND (reference sequence). V lost 3 bases, J lost 5 bases, and 17 bases lay in between. The CDR3 reads CASSISLTRGHEQYF. CDR3 DNA sequence: TGTGCCAGTAGTATCTCCCTAACGCGTGGTCACGAGCAGTACTTC. The variable domain in full, with the rest retrieved from reference TRBV19 and TRBJ2-7, is DGGITQSPKYLFRKEGQNVTLSCEQNLNHDAMYWYRQDPGQGLRLIYYSQIVNDFQKGDIAEGYSVSREKKESFPLTVTSAQKNPTAFYLCASSISLTRGHEQYFGPGTRLTVT.

This clone has only one observation. The rearrangement links TRBV29-1 to TRBJ2-2; D is undetermined. With 7 bases removed from V and 6 bases from J, the gap between germline ends came to 9 bases. Germline V CDR1 and CDR2: SQVTM, ANQGSEA. This CDR3 region has 11 residues. The CDR3 region is CSASFAGELFF. The CDR3, as DNA: TGCAGCGCCTCGTTCGCCGGGGAGCTGTTTTTT.

In its sample, this clone was seen a few times. V gene TRBV2 combines with J gene TRBJ2-7; D is unclear. V shed 3 bases and J shed 2 bases, with 5 bases lying between them. Germline V lookup: CDR1 SNHLY, CDR2 FYNNEI. The CDR3 length is 12 residues. CDR3 DNA: TGTGCCAGCAGTGATACAGCCTACGAGCAGTACTTC. As protein: CASSDTAYEQYF.

This chain connects TRBV5-1 to TRBJ2-7; 9 bases are a match to TRBD1. The CDR3 sequence is 16 residues long. Germline V lookup: CDR1 SGHRS, CDR2 YFSETQ. The J segment lost 2 bases and the V segment lost 1 base, leaving 7 bases of the junction unmatched. CDR3 coding DNA: TGCGCCAGCAGCTTGAACCCCGGGACAGGGACCTACGAGCAGTACTTC. Translation: CASSLNPGTGTYEQYF. Looking up the rest from reference TRBV5-1 and TRBJ2-7 gives the full variable domain: KAGVTQTPRYLIKTRGQQVTLSCSPISGHRSVSWYQQTPGQGLQFLFEYFSETQRNKGNFPGRFSGRQFSNSRSEMNVSTLELGDSALYLCASSLNPGTGTYEQYFGPGTRLTVT.

The rearrangement links TRBV30 to TRBJ1-3; D not resolved. The CDR3 totals 12 residues. Germline V gene data show CDR1 as GTSNPN and CDR2 as SVGIG (reference sequence). Between the trimmed V and J ends, which lost 8 bases and 0 bases, there was a span of 8 bases. The CDR3 bases are TGTGCCAGCCAGATCTCTGGAAACACCATATATTTT. Its protein is CASQISGNTIYF.

The chain combines TRBV5-5 with TRBJ2-3; no firm D call. Between the trimmed V and J ends, which lost 0 bases and 4 bases, there was a span of 12 bases. CDR1 is SGHKS, CDR2 YYEKEE, per germline (reference sequence). There are 15 residues in the CDR3. Written as DNA, the CDR3 is TGTGCCAGCAGCTTGGGACCCGACCGGGCAGATACGCAGTATTTT. This codes for CASSLGPDRADTQYF.